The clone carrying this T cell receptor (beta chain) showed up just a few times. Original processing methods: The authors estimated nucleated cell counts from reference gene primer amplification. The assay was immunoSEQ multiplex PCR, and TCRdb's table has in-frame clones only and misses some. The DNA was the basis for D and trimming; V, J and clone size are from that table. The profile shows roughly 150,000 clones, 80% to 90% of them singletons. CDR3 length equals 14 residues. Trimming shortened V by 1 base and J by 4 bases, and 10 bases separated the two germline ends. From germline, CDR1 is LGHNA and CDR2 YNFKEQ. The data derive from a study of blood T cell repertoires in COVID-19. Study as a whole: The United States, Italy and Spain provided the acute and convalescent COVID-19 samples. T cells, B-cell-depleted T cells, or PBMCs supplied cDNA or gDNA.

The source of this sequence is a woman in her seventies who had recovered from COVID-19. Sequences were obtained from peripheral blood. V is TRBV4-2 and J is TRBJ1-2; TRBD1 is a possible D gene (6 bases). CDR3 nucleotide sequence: TGTGCCAGCAGCCAAGTACAGGGTACCTATGGCTACACCTTC. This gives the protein CASSQVQGTYGYTF.